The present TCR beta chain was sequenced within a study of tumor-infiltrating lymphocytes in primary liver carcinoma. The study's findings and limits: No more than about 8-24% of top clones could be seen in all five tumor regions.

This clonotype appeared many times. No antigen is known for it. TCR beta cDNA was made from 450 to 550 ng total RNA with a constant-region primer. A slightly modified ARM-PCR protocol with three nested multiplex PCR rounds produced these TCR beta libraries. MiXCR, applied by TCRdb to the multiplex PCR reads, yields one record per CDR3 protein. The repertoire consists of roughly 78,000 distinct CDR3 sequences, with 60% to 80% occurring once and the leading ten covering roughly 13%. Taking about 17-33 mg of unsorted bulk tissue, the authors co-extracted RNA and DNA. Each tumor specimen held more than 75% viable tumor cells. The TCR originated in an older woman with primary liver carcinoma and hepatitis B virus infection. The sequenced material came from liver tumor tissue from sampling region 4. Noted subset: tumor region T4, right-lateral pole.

The DNA for the CDR3 is TGTGCCAGCAGTGAACTAGCGGGAGAGACCAATGAGCAGTTCTTC. Amino acid sequence: CASSELAGETNEQFF. This chain links TRBV12-3 or TRBV12-4 with TRBJ2-1; 11 bases are a match to TRBD2. CDR3 length equals 15 residues. Trimming took 5 bases from V and 6 from J; bases not matched to a gene: 6.